This TCR beta chain was sequenced in a study of shared clonotypes between healthy human individuals. Study context: For every donor, three CD4 naive, three CD4 memory, two CD8 naive and one CD8 memory plates were used.

The DNA input per sorted-subset replicate PCR was roughly 210 ng, corresponding to some 30,000 T cell genomes. Clones were sequenced by immunoSEQ multiplex PCR, and TCRdb holds only the in-frame ones, with some missing. The sample includes around 2.1 million clones, about 94% of them seen just once. The sequence derives from a man younger than 35 in good health. The sequenced sample was naive CD4+ T cells sorted from blood. As for subset: CD45RA+ positively selected.

CDR3: CASSPTQGHEQYF. The DNA for the CDR3 is TGTGCCAGCAGCCCAACCCAAGGTCACGAGCAGTACTTC. The chain links TRBV5-4 to TRBJ2-7; D is unresolved. The V end was cut by 4 bases, the J end by 5 bases, with 13 bases between. CDR1 SGHNT and CDR2 YYREEE come from the germline V gene (reference sequence). This CDR3 region has 13 residues.